This TCR beta chain was recorded in a study of blood T cell repertoires in COVID-19. TCRdb keeps only in-frame clones here, not all; method: immunoSEQ multiplex PCR. The data contain around 30,000 clones, 92% of them singletons. CDR1 and CDR2 from the germline V gene are SGHVS and FQNEAQ. Trimming removed 5 bases from V and 0 bases from J, with 11 bases in between. The CDR3 is 14 amino acids. This rearrangement joins TRBV7-8 to TRBJ2-7; no clear D gene. The material sequenced was peripheral blood. This sequence originates from a man aged 50 to 60 with active COVID-19. Here the CDR3 reads CASSPASSSYEQYF. CDR3 sequence (DNA): TGTGCCAGCAGCCCAGCAAGCTCCTCCTACGAGCAGTACTTC.